This entry features one T cell receptor beta chain sequence. The germline V gene encodes CDR1 MNHEY and CDR2 SVGAGI. Trimming removed 5 bases at V and 11 bases at J, with 15 bases between. This CDR3 has 12 amino acids. The data are from a study of blood T cell repertoires in COVID-19. About the research overall: There were acute and convalescent COVID-19 samples, and they came from the United States, Italy and Spain.

As originally analysed: Researchers report that nucleated cell counts were estimated from reference gene primer amplification. Sequenced by immunoSEQ multiplex PCR; TCRdb stores in-frame clones only, minus some. That table supplies the V and J calls and clone size; D and trimming were determined from the DNA. The repertoire consists of more than 300,000 clones, with around nine tenths occurring once and the leading ten covering around 9%. Donors in Cohort 3 counted as recovered after two negative PCRs, clearance, or symptom resolution. The clonotype comes from a young woman who had recovered from COVID-19. The sequenced material came from PBMCs or T cells enriched from blood (not recorded which). The chain is built from TRBV6-5 and TRBJ1-1; D might be TRBD1 (6 bases). Written as DNA, the CDR3 is TGTGCCAGCAGTACGAGGGGGGGGTATGCTTTCTTT. The encoded protein is CASSTRGGYAFF.